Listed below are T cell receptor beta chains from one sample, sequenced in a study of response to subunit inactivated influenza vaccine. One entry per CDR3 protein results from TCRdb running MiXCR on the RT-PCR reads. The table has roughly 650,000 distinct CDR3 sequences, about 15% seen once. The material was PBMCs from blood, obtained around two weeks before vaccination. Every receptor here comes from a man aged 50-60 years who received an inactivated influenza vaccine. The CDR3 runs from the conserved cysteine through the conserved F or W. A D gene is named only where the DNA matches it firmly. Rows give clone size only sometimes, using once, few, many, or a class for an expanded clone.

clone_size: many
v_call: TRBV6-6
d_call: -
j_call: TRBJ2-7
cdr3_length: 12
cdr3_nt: TGTGCCAGCAGCAGGGGGGCATACGAGCAGTACTTC
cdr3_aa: CASSRGAYEQYF

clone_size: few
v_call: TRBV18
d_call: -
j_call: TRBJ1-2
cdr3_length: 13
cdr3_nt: TGTGCCAGCTCATCCCTTCGGTTTGATGGCTACACCTTC
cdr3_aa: CASSSLRFDGYTF

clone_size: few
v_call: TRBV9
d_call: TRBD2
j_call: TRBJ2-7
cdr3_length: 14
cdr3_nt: TGTGCCAGCAGCGTAGGGCGGGAGCCCTACGAGCAGTACTTC
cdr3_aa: CASSVGREPYEQYF

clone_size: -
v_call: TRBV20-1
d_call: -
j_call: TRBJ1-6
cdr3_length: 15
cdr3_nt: TGCAGTGCTAGAACCCGGACACTGTATAATTCACCCCTCCACTTT
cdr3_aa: CSARTRTLYNSPLHF

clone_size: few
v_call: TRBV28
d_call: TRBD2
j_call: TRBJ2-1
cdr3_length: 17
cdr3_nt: TGTGCCAGCAGTTCCCTTTTAAGCGGGGCGTCTGGAAGTGAGCAGTTCTTC
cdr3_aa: CASSSLLSGASGSEQFF

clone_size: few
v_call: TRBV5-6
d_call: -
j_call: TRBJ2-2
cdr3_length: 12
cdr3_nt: TGTGCCAGCAGTGACCCTACCGGGGAGCTGTTTTTT
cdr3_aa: CASSDPTGELFF

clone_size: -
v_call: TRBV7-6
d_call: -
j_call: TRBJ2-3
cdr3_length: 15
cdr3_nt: TGTGCCAGCAGCTTAACGGGGGGCGTTACAGATACGCAGTATTTT
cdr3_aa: CASSLTGGVTDTQYF

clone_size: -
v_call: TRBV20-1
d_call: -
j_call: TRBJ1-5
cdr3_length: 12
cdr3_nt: TGCAGTGCTAGATTTCACCTTGGGCCCCAGCATTTT
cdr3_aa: CSARFHLGPQHF

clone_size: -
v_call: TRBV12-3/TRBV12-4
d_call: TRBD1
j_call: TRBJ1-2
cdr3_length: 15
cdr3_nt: TGTGCCAGCAGTTTGACAGGGAAGGGGAGCTATGGCTACACCTTC
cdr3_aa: CASSLTGKGSYGYTF

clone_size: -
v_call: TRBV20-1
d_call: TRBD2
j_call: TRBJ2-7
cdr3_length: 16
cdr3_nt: TGCAGTGCTAGAGGCACTAGCGGGCGCGTGATCTACGAGCAGTACTTC
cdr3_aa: CSARGTSGRVIYEQYF

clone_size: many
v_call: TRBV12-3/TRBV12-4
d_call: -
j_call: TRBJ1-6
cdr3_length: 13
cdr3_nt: TGTGCCAGCAGTTTCTACGGGGATTCACCCCTCCACTTT
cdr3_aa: CASSFYGDSPLHF

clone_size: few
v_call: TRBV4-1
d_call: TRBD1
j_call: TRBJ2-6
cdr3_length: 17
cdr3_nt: TGCGCCAGCAGAAACCCCGGGACAGGGGGTGGGGCCAACGTCCTGACTTTC
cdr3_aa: CASRNPGTGGGANVLTF

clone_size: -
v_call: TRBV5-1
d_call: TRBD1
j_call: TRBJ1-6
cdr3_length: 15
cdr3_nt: TGCGCCAGCAGCGGTGGACAGGGTGGCGGTTCACCCCTCCACTTT
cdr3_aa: CASSGGQGGGSPLHF

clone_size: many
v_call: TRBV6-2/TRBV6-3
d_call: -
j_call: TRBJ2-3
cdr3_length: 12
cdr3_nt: TGTGCCAGCAGTTACTCAGGGGATACGCAGTATTTT
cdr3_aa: CASSYSGDTQYF

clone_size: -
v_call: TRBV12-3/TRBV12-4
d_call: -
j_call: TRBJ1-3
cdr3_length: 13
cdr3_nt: TGTGCCAGCAGTTTAGACCTTGGGAGAGCCATATATTTT
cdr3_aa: CASSLDLGRAIYF

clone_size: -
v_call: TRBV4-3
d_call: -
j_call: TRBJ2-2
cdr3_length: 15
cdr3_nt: TGCGCCAGCAGCCAAGATCAACGGGTCACCGGGGAGCTGTTTTTT
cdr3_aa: CASSQDQRVTGELFF

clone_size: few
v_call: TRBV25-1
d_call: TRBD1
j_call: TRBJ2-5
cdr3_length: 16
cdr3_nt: TGTGCCAGCAGTCGTCCCGGGACAGGGGGCCGAGAGACCCAGTACTTC
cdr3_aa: CASSRPGTGGRETQYF

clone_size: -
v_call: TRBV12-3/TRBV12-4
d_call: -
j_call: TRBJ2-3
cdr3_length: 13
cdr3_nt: TGTGCCACCCACCCGCCCCAATCCGATACGCAGTATTTT
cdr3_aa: CATHPPQSDTQYF

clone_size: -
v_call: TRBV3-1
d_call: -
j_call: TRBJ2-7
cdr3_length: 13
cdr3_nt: TGTGCCAGCAGCCAGACACGCAGCTACGAGCAGTACTTC
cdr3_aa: CASSQTRSYEQYF

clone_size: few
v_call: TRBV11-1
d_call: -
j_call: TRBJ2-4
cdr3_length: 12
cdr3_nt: TGTGCCAGCAGCTTTCCCTCGGGACTTATATACTTC
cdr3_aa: CASSFPSGLIYF

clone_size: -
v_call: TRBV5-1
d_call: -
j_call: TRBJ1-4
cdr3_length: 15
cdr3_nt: TGCGCCAGCAGGTACCGGACGGGAACTAATGAAAAACTGTTTTTT
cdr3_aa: CASRYRTGTNEKLFF

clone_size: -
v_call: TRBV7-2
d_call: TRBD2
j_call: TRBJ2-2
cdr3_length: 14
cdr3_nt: TGTGCCAGCAGCTTCACTAGCGGGGTCGGGGAGCTGTTTTTT
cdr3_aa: CASSFTSGVGELFF

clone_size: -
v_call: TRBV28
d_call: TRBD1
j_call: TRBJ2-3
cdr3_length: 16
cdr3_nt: TGTGCCAGCAGTATTGATGATACAGGGGGGCGGTATACGCAGTATTTT
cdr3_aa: CASSIDDTGGRYTQYF

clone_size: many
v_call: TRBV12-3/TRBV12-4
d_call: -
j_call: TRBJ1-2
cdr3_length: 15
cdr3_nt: TGTGCCAGCAGTGGGGGGGTGGGAGCGGACTATGGCTACACCTTC
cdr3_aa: CASSGGVGADYGYTF

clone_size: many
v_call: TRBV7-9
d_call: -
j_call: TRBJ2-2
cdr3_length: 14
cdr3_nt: TGTGCCAGCAGCTTAACACAGAACACCGGGGAGCTGTTTTTT
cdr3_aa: CASSLTQNTGELFF

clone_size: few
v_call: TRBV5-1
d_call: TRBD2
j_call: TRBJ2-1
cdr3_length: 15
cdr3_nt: TGCGCCAGCAGCTTGATGCCGGGGGGTTACAATGAGCAGTTCTTC
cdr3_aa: CASSLMPGGYNEQFF

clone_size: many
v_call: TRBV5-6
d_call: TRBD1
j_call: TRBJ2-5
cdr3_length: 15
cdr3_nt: TGTGCCAGCAGCTTGGTGGACAGGTACCAAGAGACCCAGTACTTC
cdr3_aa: CASSLVDRYQETQYF

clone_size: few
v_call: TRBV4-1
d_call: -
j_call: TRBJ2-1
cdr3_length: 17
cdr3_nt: TGCGCCAGCAGCTACCACTCTTCCGGGAGCTCCTACAATGAGCAGTTCTTC
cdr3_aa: CASSYHSSGSSYNEQFF

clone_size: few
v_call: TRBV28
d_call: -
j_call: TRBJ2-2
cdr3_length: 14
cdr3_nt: TGTGCCAGCAGACTCGCGGCGGGGACCGGGGAGCTGTTTTTT
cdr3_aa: CASRLAAGTGELFF

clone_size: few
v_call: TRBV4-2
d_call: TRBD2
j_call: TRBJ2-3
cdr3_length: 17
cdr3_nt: TGTGCCAGCAGCCAAGATCGAGCGGGAGGGCCCCCGGATACGCAGTATTTT
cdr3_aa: CASSQDRAGGPPDTQYF

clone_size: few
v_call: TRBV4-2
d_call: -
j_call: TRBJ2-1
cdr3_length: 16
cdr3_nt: TGTGCCAGCAGCCAAGATCTGGCTGTCCCTTACAATGAGCAGTTCTTC
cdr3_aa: CASSQDLAVPYNEQFF

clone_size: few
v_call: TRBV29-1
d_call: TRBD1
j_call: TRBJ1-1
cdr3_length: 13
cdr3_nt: TGCAGCGCCGAAACAGGGGCCAGAGGGGAAGCTTTCTTT
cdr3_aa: CSAETGARGEAFF

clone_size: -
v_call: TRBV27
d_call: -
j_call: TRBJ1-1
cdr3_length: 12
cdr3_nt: TGTGCCAGCCGCCGGTGGAGCACTGAAGCTTTCTTT
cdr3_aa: CASRRWSTEAFF

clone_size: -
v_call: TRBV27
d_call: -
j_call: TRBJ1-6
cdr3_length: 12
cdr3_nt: TGTGCCAGCAGTTTAAGGGGTGCGGCCCTCCACTTT
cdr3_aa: CASSLRGAALHF

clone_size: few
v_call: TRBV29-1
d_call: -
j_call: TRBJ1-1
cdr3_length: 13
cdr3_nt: TGCAGCGTTGAAGGTAAACAGAACACTGAAGCTTTCTTT
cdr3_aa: CSVEGKQNTEAFF

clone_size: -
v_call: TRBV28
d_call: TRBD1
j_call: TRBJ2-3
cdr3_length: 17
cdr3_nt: TGTGCCAGCAGTTTATTGGGGACAGGGAGACGCACAGATACGCAGTATTTT
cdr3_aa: CASSLLGTGRRTDTQYF

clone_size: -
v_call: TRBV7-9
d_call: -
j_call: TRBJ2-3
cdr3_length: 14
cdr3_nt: TGTGCCAGCAGCGACGCCCCAGGTAGAGATACGCAGTATTTT
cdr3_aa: CASSDAPGRDTQYF

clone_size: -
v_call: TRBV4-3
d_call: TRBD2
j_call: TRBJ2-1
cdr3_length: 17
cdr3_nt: TGCGCCAGCAGCCAAGGCTACTTTCTGGCGGGAGGTCGGGAGCAGTTCTTC
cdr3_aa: CASSQGYFLAGGREQFF

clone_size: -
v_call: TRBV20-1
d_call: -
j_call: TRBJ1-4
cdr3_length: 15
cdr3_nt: TGCAGTGCTAGAGATCTAACAGGACAAAATGAAAAACTGTTTTTT
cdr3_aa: CSARDLTGQNEKLFF

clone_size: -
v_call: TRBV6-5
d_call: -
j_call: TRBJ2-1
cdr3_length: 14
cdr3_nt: TGTGCCAGCAGTTACCGCCACGATAGGAATGAGCAGTTCTTC
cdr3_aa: CASSYRHDRNEQFF